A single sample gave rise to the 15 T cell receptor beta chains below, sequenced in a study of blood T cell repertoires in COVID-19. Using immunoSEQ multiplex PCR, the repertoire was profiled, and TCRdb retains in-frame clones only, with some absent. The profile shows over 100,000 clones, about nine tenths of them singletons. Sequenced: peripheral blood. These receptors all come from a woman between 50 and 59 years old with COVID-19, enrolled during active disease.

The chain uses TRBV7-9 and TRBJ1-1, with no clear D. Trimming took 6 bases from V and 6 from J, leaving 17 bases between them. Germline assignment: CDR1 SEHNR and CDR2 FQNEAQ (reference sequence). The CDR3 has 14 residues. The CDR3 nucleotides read TGTGCCAGCAGACGGGAGAGGGTATGGGCTGAAGCTTTCTTT. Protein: CASRRERVWAEAFF. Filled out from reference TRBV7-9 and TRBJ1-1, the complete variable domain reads DTGVSQNPRHKITKRGQNVTFRCDPISEHNRLYWYRQTLGQGPEFLTYFQNEAQLEKSRLLSDRFSAERPKGSFSTLEIQRTEQGDSAMYLCASRRERVWAEAFFGQGTRLTVV.

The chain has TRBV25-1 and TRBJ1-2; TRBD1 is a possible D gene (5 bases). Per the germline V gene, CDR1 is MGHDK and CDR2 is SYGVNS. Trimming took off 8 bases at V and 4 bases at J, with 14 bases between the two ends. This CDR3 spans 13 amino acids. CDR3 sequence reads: CASSWGVSYGYTF. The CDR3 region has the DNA TGTGCCAGCTCCTGGGGGGTGAGCTATGGCTACACCTTC.

The CDR3 nucleotides are TGCGCCAGCAGCTTGGGGACTACCTACACCGGGGAGCTGTTTTTT. As protein: CASSLGTTYTGELFF. The rearrangement links TRBV5-1 to TRBJ2-2; a possible D gene is TRBD2 (6 bases). Trimming took off 0 bases at V and 3 bases at J, with 9 bases between the two ends. This CDR3 contains 15 residues. The germline V gene has CDR1 SGHRS and CDR2 YFSETQ. The whole variable domain, filled in from reference TRBV5-1 and TRBJ2-2, reads KAGVTQTPRYLIKTRGQQVTLSCSPISGHRSVSWYQQTPGQGLQFLFEYFSETQRNKGNFPGRFSGRQFSNSRSEMNVSTLELGDSALYLCASSLGTTYTGELFFGEGSRLTVL.

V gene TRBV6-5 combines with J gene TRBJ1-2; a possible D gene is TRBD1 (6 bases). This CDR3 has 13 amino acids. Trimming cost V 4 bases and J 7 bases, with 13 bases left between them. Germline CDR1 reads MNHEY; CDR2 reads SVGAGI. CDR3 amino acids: CASSSGARGGYTF. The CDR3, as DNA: TGTGCCAGCAGTTCCGGGGCCAGGGGTGGCTACACCTTC.

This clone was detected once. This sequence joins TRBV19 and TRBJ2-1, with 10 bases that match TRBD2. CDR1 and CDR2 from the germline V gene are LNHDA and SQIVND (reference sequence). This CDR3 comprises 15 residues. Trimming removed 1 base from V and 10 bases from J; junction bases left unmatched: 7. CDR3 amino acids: CASSIGAGGLREQFF. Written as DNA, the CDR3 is TGTGCCAGTAGTATAGGAGCGGGGGGGCTTCGAGAGCAGTTCTTC.

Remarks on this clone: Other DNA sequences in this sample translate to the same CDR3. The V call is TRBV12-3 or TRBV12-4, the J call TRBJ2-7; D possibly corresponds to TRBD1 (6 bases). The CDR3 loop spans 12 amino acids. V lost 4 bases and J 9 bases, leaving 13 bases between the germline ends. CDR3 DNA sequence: TGTGCCAGCAGTTACACAGGGTCTTGGCAGTACGTC. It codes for CASSYTGSWQYV.

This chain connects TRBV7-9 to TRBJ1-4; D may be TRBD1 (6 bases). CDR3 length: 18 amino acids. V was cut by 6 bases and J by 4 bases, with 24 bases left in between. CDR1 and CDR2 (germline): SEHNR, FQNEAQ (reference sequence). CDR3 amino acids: CASRQPPGGRGNNEKLFF. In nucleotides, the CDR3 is TGTGCCAGCAGACAACCCCCTGGGGGCAGGGGAAATAATGAAAAACTGTTTTTT.

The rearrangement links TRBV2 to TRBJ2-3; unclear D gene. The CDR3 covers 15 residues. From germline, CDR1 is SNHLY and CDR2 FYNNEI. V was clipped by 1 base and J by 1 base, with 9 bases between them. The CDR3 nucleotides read TGTGCCAGCAGTGAAGTGGCCCTAGGCACAGATACGCAGTATTTT. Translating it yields CASSEVALGTDTQYF.

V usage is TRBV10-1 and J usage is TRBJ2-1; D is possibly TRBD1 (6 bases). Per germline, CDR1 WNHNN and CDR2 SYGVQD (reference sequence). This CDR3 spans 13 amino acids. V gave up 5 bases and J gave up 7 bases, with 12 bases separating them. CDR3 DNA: TGCGCCAGCAGTTTACTCCAGGGGAATGAGCAGTTCTTC. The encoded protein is CASSLLQGNEQFF.

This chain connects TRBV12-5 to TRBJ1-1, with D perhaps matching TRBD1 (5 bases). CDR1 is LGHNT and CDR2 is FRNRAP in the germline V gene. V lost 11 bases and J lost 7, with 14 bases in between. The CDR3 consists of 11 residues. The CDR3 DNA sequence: TGTGCTGGATCAGGGATGAGTGAAGCTTTCTTT. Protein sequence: CAGSGMSEAFF.

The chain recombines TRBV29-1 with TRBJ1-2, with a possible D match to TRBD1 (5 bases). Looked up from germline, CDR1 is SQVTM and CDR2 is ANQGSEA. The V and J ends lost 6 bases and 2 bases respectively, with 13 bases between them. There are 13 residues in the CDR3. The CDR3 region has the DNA TGCAGCGTCCCGGGGCGGGGGAACTATGGCTACACCTTC. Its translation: CSVPGRGNYGYTF.

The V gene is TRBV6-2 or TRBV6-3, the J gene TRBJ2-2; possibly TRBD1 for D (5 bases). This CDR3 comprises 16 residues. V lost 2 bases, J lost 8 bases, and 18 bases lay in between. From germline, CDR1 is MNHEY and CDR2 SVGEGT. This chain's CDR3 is CASSYQDTRFLGELFF. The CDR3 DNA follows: TGTGCCAGCAGTTACCAGGACACCAGGTTCCTAGGGGAGCTGTTTTTT.

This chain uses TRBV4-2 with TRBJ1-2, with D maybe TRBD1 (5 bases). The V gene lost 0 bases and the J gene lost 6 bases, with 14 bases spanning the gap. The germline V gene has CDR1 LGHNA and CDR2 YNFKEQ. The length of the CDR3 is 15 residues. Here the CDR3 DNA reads TGTGCCAGCAGCCAAGATTGGCAGGGAAAGGATGGCTACACCTTC. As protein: CASSQDWQGKDGYTF.

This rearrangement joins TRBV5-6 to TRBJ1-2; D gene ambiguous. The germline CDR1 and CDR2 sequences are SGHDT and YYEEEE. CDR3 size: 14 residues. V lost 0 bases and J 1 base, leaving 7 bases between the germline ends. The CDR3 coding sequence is TGTGCCAGCAGCTTGGATGGCGGTAACTATGGCTACACCTTC. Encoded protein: CASSLDGGNYGYTF.

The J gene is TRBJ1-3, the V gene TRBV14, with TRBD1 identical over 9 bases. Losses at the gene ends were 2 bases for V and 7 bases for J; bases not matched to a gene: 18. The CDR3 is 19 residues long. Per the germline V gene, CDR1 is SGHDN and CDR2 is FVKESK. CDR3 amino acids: CASSQTGLGQGLAWNTIYF. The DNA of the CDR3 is TGTGCCAGCAGCCAAACCGGTTTGGGACAGGGACTTGCGTGGAACACCATATATTTT.